This T cell receptor (beta chain) was sequenced during a study of cytomegalovirus exposure and HLA in healthy donors. As concerns this clone: Its antigen is as yet unknown.

Donors consisted of healthy bone marrow donors. Whole-study results and caveats: Upon later analysis, TCR association rates were observed to vary by HLA locus, being highest for DRB1 and lowest for HLA-C.

The PCR contained 60 Vbeta and 13 Jbeta primers. Authors' analysis steps: In a later analysis, the count reached about 75 million unique TCR beta chains, with roughly 11 million shared. Clones were read by immunoSEQ multiplex PCR, and TCRdb kept only the in-frame ones, dropping some. Clone size and V and J calls were adopted from that table, with D and trimming inferred from the DNA. The sample consists of over 75,000 clones, around 80% of them appearing once. The CDR3 loop spans 15 amino acids. Germline lookup yields CDR1 LNHDA and CDR2 SQIVND (reference sequence). J gave up 2 bases and V 6 bases, and 7 bases lay outside the gene matches.

The TCR comes from a man in his sixties in good health and CMV-seropositive. V is TRBV19 and J is TRBJ2-7; 10 nucleotides line up with TRBD1. The sequencing input was PBMCs. The CDR3 sequence: CASRPSGTGAYEQYF. In DNA form, the CDR3 reads TGTGCCAGTAGACCTTCTGGGACAGGGGCCTACGAGCAGTACTTC.